These 23 T cell receptor beta chains originate from one sample sequenced in a study of cytomegalovirus exposure and HLA in healthy donors. Vbeta (60) and Jbeta (13) primers were used in the PCR. Clones were read by immunoSEQ multiplex PCR, and TCRdb kept only the in-frame ones, dropping some. The sample comprises 250,000 to 350,000 clones, roughly 90% of which are singletons, and about 4% rests with the top ten. Sequencing was done on a sample of PBMCs. The receptors originated from a man aged 40-49 years in good health and CMV-seropositive.

This chain joins TRBV5-1 and TRBJ2-7; 10 nucleotides line up with TRBD2. Trimming at V came to 6 bases and at J to 7 bases, leaving 4 bases not matched to a gene. CDR1 is SGHRS, CDR2 YFSETQ, per germline. There are 12 residues in the CDR3. Written as DNA, the CDR3 is TGCGCCAGCAAGCGGGAGGGCCGGGAGCAGTACTTC. Residues: CASKREGREQYF. Variable domain in full (rest from reference TRBV5-1 and TRBJ2-7): KAGVTQTPRYLIKTRGQQVTLSCSPISGHRSVSWYQQTPGQGLQFLFEYFSETQRNKGNFPGRFSGRQFSNSRSEMNVSTLELGDSALYLCASKREGREQYFGPGTRLTVT.

This chain uses TRBV9 with TRBJ2-7; 8 positions match TRBD2. The J segment lost 0 bases and the V segment lost 4 bases, leaving 12 bases of the junction unmatched. The CDR3 totals 17 residues. CDR1 SGDLS and CDR2 YYNGEE come from the germline V gene. CDR3 bases: TGTGCCAGCAGCCCCAACTGGCTAGCGGGCGACTCCTACGAGCAGTACTTC. It translates to CASSPNWLAGDSYEQYF.

This chain connects TRBV5-6 to TRBJ2-5; TRBD1 might be the D (6 bases). The germline V and J ends were trimmed by 2 bases and 5 bases, with 22 bases remaining between them. The CDR3 is 17 residues long. Germline CDR1 is SGHDT and CDR2 is YYEEEE. CDR3 sequence (DNA): TGTGCCAGCAGCTTTAATCGTCAGGGGCCAAAAGGGGAGACCCAGTACTTC. Its translation: CASSFNRQGPKGETQYF.

This clone was seen only a few times. One end of the junction fails to match germline, which may point to a read error. The chain has TRBV6-1 and TRBJ1-4; 7 bases are a match to TRBD1. Germline assignment: CDR1 MNHNS and CDR2 SASEGT. The CDR3 sequence is 14 residues long. The CDR3 nucleotides read TGTGCCAGCAGTGACGGGACAGTTAATGAAAAGCTGTTTTTT. Translation: CASSDGTVNEKLFF.

On this clone: Other DNA sequences within the sample encode an identical CDR3. The rearrangement joins TRBV10-3 to TRBJ2-5, with a weak D call TRBD1 (5 bases). Germline V gene sequence: CDR1 ENHRY, CDR2 SYGVKD. Trimming shortened V by 0 bases and J by 3 bases, and 8 bases separated the two germline ends. CDR3 length equals 14 residues. The CDR3 DNA reads TGTGCCATCAGTGAGTCAACAGGAGAAGAGACCCAGTACTTC. Translated: CAISESTGEETQYF.

The chain links TRBV29-1 to TRBJ2-2, with 8 bases identical to TRBD2. J was trimmed by 8 bases and V by 4 bases; bases with no gene match: 3. The V gene's germline CDR1 is SQVTM and CDR2 ANQGSEA. The length of the CDR3 is 12 residues. The CDR3 loop is CSVAGGPGELFF. CDR3 bases: TGCAGCGTTGCGGGAGGGCCTGGGGAGCTGTTTTTT.

This sequence joins TRBV28 and TRBJ1-2; D remains ambiguous. Germline CDR1 MDHEN, CDR2 SYDVKM. This CDR3 is 13 amino acids long. The V end was cut by 2 bases, the J end by 8 bases, with 12 bases between. As DNA, the CDR3 is TGTGCCAGCAGTTTACCACAATCGGGGGGCTACACCTTC. Its translation is CASSLPQSGGYTF.

The CDR3 DNA sequence: TGTGCCAGTAGTTTTCCTTTCACAGCGAACACTGAAGCTTTCTTT. Encoded protein: CASSFPFTANTEAFF. The chain employs TRBV19 and TRBJ1-1; D is uncertain. The length of the CDR3 is 15 residues. Germline V lookup: CDR1 LNHDA, CDR2 SQIVND (reference sequence). V shed 5 bases and J shed 1 base, with 14 bases lying between them.

This sequence joins TRBV29-1 and TRBJ2-1, with D possibly TRBD1 on 5 matching bases. The CDR3 sequence is 14 residues long. The V end lost 4 bases, the J end lost 10 bases, and 20 bases lay between the germline ends. Germline CDR1 SQVTM, CDR2 ANQGSEA. CDR3 in DNA: TGCAGCGTTGCCCTAGACGGCGGCCAGGGAGAGCAGTTCTTC. Translating it yields CSVALDGGQGEQFF.

This chain uses TRBV2 with TRBJ2-7, with TRBD1 matching over 8 bases. Losses at the gene ends were 7 bases for V and 2 bases for J; bases not matched to a gene: 7. The CDR3 runs to 14 residues. CDR1 is SNHLY, CDR2 FYNNEI, per germline. For the CDR3, the DNA is TGTGCCAGCACGAAAGAGACAGGGGCCTACGAGCAGTACTTC. Protein: CASTKETGAYEQYF.

V and J are TRBV14 and TRBJ1-2, with D unresolved. This CDR3 is 13 amino acids long. V shed 0 bases and J shed 6 bases, with 8 bases lying between them. Per the germline V gene, CDR1 is SGHDN and CDR2 is FVKESK. CDR3 in DNA: TGTGCCAGCAGCCAAGAATCCCTCCATGGCTACACCTTC. Residues: CASSQESLHGYTF.

The chain uses TRBV29-1 and TRBJ1-2, with D maybe TRBD1 (5 bases). Trimming removed 1 base from V and 5 bases from J, with 11 bases in between. Per the germline V gene, CDR1 is SQVTM and CDR2 is ANQGSEA. The CDR3 sequence is 13 residues long. The CDR3 loop is CSVEVRGGYGYTF. CDR3 bases: TGCAGCGTTGAAGTCCGGGGGGGGTATGGCTACACCTTC.

The gene calls are TRBV5-6 and TRBJ2-5, with a tentative D call TRBD2 (6 bases). CDR3 length: 18 residues. CDR1 and CDR2 from the germline V gene are SGHDT and YYEEEE. The V and J ends lost 4 bases and 1 base respectively, with 23 bases between them. CDR3 protein: CASSPGIMARGVQETQYF. As DNA, the CDR3 is TGTGCCAGCAGCCCAGGGATTATGGCGCGGGGCGTCCAAGAGACCCAGTACTTC.

The genes are TRBV28 and TRBJ2-1, with D unresolved. Germline CDR1 reads MDHEN; CDR2 reads SYDVKM. The CDR3 extends over 14 amino acids. V was cut by 8 bases and J by 6 bases, with 17 bases left in between. The CDR3: CASSYRRGFNEQFF. The CDR3 bases are TGTGCCAGCTCCTACCGGAGAGGATTCAATGAGCAGTTCTTC.

The V gene is TRBV28, the J gene TRBJ1-6, with D perhaps matching TRBD1 (6 bases). CDR3 length: 14 amino acids. Germline V gene lookup returns CDR1 MDHEN and CDR2 SYDVKM. V lost 3 bases and J lost 5, with 8 bases in between. CDR3 loop: CASSLDRNNSPLHF. CDR3 DNA: TGTGCCAGCAGTTTGGACAGAAATAATTCACCCCTCCACTTT.

The chain uses TRBV28 and TRBJ2-7, with D tentatively TRBD1 (7 bases). The CDR3 totals 13 residues. CDR1 and CDR2 (germline): MDHEN, SYDVKM. Trimming removed 8 bases from V and 3 bases from J, with 14 bases in between. DNA of the CDR3: TGTGCCAGCGGAGGGACAGCCAACTACGAGCAGTACTTC. Residues: CASGGTANYEQYF.

The CDR3 region has the DNA TGCGCCAGCAGAAAATCCGGGACTAGCGGGAAAGACTACGAGCAGTACTTC. Translation gives CASRKSGTSGKDYEQYF. The rearrangement uses TRBV5-1 and TRBJ2-7; 13 bases fit TRBD2. The CDR3 loop spans 17 amino acids. The germline CDR1 and CDR2 sequences are SGHRS and YFSETQ. After removal of 5 bases from V and 3 bases from J, the junction contained 11 bases not matched to a gene.

The gene calls are TRBV5-6 and TRBJ2-3; TRBD2 aligns across 8 bases. Per germline, CDR1 SGHDT and CDR2 YYEEEE. V trimming: 0 bases; J trimming: 0 bases; junction bases outside the gene matches: 6. The CDR3 spans 17 residues. CDR3 sequence: CASSLAVASGSTDTQYF. DNA for the CDR3: TGTGCCAGCAGCTTGGCCGTGGCTAGCGGGAGCACAGATACGCAGTATTTT.

The rearrangement uses TRBV6-1 and TRBJ2-1; TRBD2 is a possible D gene (6 bases). Germline CDR1 MNHNS, CDR2 SASEGT. This CDR3 contains 15 residues. With 8 bases removed from V and 4 bases from J, the gap between germline ends came to 18 bases. The CDR3 loop is CASSILGRGYNEQFF. The CDR3 nucleotides are TGTGCCAGCTCAATTCTAGGCCGGGGGTACAATGAGCAGTTCTTC.

The chain couples TRBV2 to TRBJ1-2, with D maybe TRBD1 (5 bases). Trimming cost V 0 bases and J 6 bases, with 17 bases left between them. The CDR3 length is 16 residues. Germline CDR1 and CDR2: SNHLY and FYNNEI. CDR3 residues: CASSEAQGPAGDGYTF. For the CDR3, the DNA is TGTGCCAGCAGTGAAGCGCAGGGTCCCGCAGGCGATGGCTACACCTTC.

The rearrangement uses TRBV5-6 and TRBJ2-3, with D perhaps matching TRBD2 (5 bases). V was clipped by 0 bases and J by 1 base, with 12 bases between them. Per the germline V gene, CDR1 is SGHDT and CDR2 is YYEEEE. The CDR3 runs 16 residues. The CDR3 loop is CASSLGAGMGTDTQYF. The CDR3 coding sequence is TGTGCCAGCAGCTTGGGGGCCGGGATGGGCACAGATACGCAGTATTTT.

The CDR3 protein is CASSSGGRNQPQHF. CDR3 coding DNA: TGTGCCAGCAGTTCAGGGGGCCGCAATCAGCCCCAGCATTTT. The chain recombines TRBV6-5 with TRBJ1-5, with 8 bases fitting TRBD1. Trimming removed 4 bases from V and 2 bases from J; junction bases left unmatched: 1. The CDR3 consists of 14 residues. Germline CDR1 reads MNHEY; CDR2 reads SVGAGI.

The chain uses TRBV6-5 and TRBJ1-1, with D tentatively TRBD1 (6 bases). Germline V gene lookup returns CDR1 MNHEY and CDR2 SVGAGI. Trimming pared 2 bases from V and 5 bases from J, leaving 12 bases between. The CDR3 spans 14 residues. CDR3 sequence: CASSYPGGGTEAFF. CDR3 DNA sequence: TGTGCCAGCAGTTACCCGGGGGGCGGGACTGAAGCTTTCTTT.